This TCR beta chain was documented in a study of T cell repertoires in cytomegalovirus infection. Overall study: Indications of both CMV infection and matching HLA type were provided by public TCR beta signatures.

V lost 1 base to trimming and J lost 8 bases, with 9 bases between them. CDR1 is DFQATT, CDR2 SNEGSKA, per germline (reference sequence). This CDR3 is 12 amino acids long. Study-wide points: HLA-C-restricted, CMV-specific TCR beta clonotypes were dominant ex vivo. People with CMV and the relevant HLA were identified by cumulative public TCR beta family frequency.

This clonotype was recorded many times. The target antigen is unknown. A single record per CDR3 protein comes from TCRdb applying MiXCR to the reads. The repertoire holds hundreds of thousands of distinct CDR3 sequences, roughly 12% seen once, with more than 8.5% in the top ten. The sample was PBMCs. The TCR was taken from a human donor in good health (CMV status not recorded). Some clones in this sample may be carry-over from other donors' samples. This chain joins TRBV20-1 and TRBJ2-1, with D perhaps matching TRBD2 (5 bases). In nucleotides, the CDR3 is TGCAGTGCTAGAGCGGAGGCTCATGAGCAGTTCTTC. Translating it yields CSARAEAHEQFF.